The next 28 T cell receptor beta chains were all read from a single sample in a study of blood T cells in healthy people across ages. The authors ran a second PCR of about 6 to 12 cycles using a sample-barcoded 5' primer and a J-beta primer mix. MiXCR, applied by TCRdb to the 5' RACE reads, yields one record per CDR3 protein. The sample includes some 1.5 million distinct CDR3 sequences, 28% of them seen just once. Sequenced material: blood. These receptors were obtained from a woman in her 30s in good health.

This chain joins TRBV29-1 and TRBJ1-2; D possibly corresponds to TRBD1 (6 bases). CDR1 is SQVTM and CDR2 is ANQGSEA in the germline V gene. Trimming pared 7 bases from V and 7 bases from J, leaving 16 bases between. This CDR3 has 12 residues. The CDR3 here is CSAEQGSRGYTF. CDR3 sequence (DNA): TGCAGCGCCGAACAGGGAAGTCGTGGCTACACCTTC.

The V and J genes are TRBV29-1 and TRBJ1-2; 11 bases agree with TRBD1. The CDR3 covers 13 residues. The V and J ends lost 7 bases and 4 bases, in that order; junction bases with no gene match: 5. Germline CDR1 and CDR2: SQVTM and ANQGSEA. CDR3 sequence (DNA): TGCAGCGGGAGGGGGACAGGGGGCTATGGCTACACCTTC. Residues: CSGRGTGGYGYTF.

This clonotype turned up a few times. The gene calls are TRBV24-1 and TRBJ2-1; 7 bases align to TRBD1. The germline gives CDR1 KGHDR, CDR2 SFDVKD. The junction had 10 bases not matched to a gene; V was cut back by 3 bases and J by 0 bases. The CDR3 spans 18 residues. The CDR3 reads CATSDTSTGISSYNEQFF. As DNA, the CDR3 is TGTGCCACCAGTGATACCTCGACAGGGATCAGCTCCTACAATGAGCAGTTCTTC.

In its sample, this clonotype was seen a few times. The genes are TRBV5-5 and TRBJ1-2, with D maybe TRBD1 (5 bases). This CDR3 spans 15 amino acids. The germline V gene encodes CDR1 SGHKS and CDR2 YYEKEE (reference sequence). The V and J ends lost 0 bases and 5 bases respectively, with 14 bases between them. In DNA form, the CDR3 reads TGTGCCAGCAGCTTGGGTGCAGGAGGGGTGTATGGCTACACCTTC. It yields the protein CASSLGAGGVYGYTF.

The chain joins TRBV7-2 to TRBJ1-5; tentative D call: TRBD1 (5 bases). V lost 5 bases, J lost 1 base, and 15 bases lay in between. In germline, CDR1 is SGHTA, CDR2 FQGNSA. The CDR3 runs 16 residues. The CDR3 loop is CASSRDGGFSNQPQHF. The DNA of the CDR3 is TGTGCCAGCAGCCGAGATGGGGGATTCAGCAATCAGCCCCAGCATTTT.

This chain uses TRBV3-1 with TRBJ1-3; D not certain. The CDR3 is 16 residues long. Per the germline V gene, CDR1 is LGHDT and CDR2 is YNNKEL (reference sequence). V was shortened by 4 bases and J by 2 bases, with 15 bases between the two germline ends. The CDR3 DNA sequence: TGTGCCAGCAGCCCCCGCGGGAAGGGAACTGGAAACACCATATATTTT. It specifies CASSPRGKGTGNTIYF.

In this sample, this clonotype turned up a few times. This rearrangement joins TRBV12-3 or TRBV12-4 to TRBJ2-1; 8 bases fit TRBD1. Trimming at V came to 4 bases and at J to 7 bases, leaving 3 bases not matched to a gene. This CDR3 contains 13 residues. CDR3 sequence: CASSWDRRNEQFF. The CDR3 nucleotides read TGTGCCAGCAGTTGGGACAGGCGGAATGAGCAGTTCTTC.

This clonotype was seen a few times. The chain has TRBV5-1 and TRBJ2-1, with D possibly called TRBD1 or TRBD2 (7 bases each). Germline CDR1 SGHRS, CDR2 YFSETQ. CDR3 length: 15 residues. Trimming took 0 bases from V and 6 from J, leaving 13 bases between them. Here the CDR3 DNA reads TGCGCCAGCAGCTTGGAGGGCAGGGGGGGCAATGAGCAGTTCTTC. Protein sequence: CASSLEGRGGNEQFF.

This clonotype appeared a few times. The rearrangement links TRBV20-1 to TRBJ2-6; no clear D gene. Trimming pared 1 base from V and 1 base from J, leaving 8 bases between. The CDR3 has 15 amino acids. Germline assignment: CDR1 DFQATT and CDR2 SNEGSKA (reference sequence). DNA for the CDR3: TGCAGTGCTAGAGGTTCAGGATCTGGGGCCAACGTCCTGACTTTC. Translation gives CSARGSGSGANVLTF.

The rearrangement links TRBV13 to TRBJ1-6, with D perhaps matching TRBD1 (5 bases). Germline V gives CDR1 PRHDT, CDR2 FYEKMQ (reference sequence). This CDR3 is built from 15 residues. V was clipped by 2 bases and J by 10 bases, with 15 bases between them. CDR3 region: CASSLRPGGKSPLHF. The DNA for the CDR3 is TGTGCCAGCAGCTTACGTCCCGGGGGAAAATCACCCCTCCACTTT.

On this clonotype itself: A single base separates this from a much larger clone, so it may be a read error. This chain uses TRBV25-1 with TRBJ2-5; 9 positions match TRBD1. The J call may be in error: the DNA end matches TRBJ2-7 better. The CDR3 contains 14 residues. The germline CDR1 and CDR2 sequences are MGHDK and SYGVNS. The CDR3 region has the DNA TGTGCCAGCAGTGAGGGACAGGGATCCGTCGAGCAGTACTTC. Its protein is CASSEGQGSVEQYF.

This clonotype was found a few times. The chain uses TRBV2 and TRBJ2-3, with TRBD2 identical over 7 bases. Per the germline V gene, CDR1 is SNHLY and CDR2 is FYNNEI. V dropped 1 base and J dropped 2; count of bases not matched to a gene: 6. CDR3 size: 16 residues. The CDR3, as DNA: TGTGCCAGCAGTGAAGAGGGGCTAGCGGCCACAGATACGCAGTATTTT. This gives the protein CASSEEGLAATDTQYF.

This clonotype was recorded only once. The rearrangement uses TRBV7-2 and TRBJ1-5; D is perhaps TRBD1 (5 bases). The germline V gene has CDR1 SGHTA and CDR2 FQGNSA. Trimming pared 0 bases from V and 2 bases from J, leaving 17 bases between. The CDR3 covers 18 residues. The CDR3 DNA follows: TGTGCCAGCAGCTTAGCACTGGGACCGCTCGGCGGCAATCAGCCCCAGCATTTT. Translated, it gives CASSLALGPLGGNQPQHF.

The V call is TRBV11-3, the J call TRBJ2-3; D uncertain. From germline, CDR1 is SGHNT and CDR2 YENEEA. The CDR3 runs 14 residues. The V and J ends lost 1 base and 4 bases respectively, with 9 bases between them. The CDR3: CASSLGAASDTQYF. The CDR3 bases are TGTGCCAGCAGCTTAGGGGCCGCCTCAGATACGCAGTATTTT.

This clonotype was observed a few times. The gene calls are TRBV5-1 and TRBJ2-1, with D hard to call. The CDR3 is 15 residues long. Deletions cut 3 bases from V and 7 bases from J, with 17 bases between. Germline lookup yields CDR1 SGHRS and CDR2 YFSETQ. The CDR3 nucleotides are TGCGCCAGCAGCTCCGGGCCCGGGTCTACGAATGAGCAGTTCTTC. Translated: CASSSGPGSTNEQFF.

V usage is TRBV6-5 and J usage is TRBJ2-1; 7 bases map to TRBD2. The J call may not be correct, given that the DNA end is closer to TRBJ2-7. CDR1 MNHEY and CDR2 SVGAGI come from the germline V gene. This CDR3 spans 15 amino acids. The CDR3 sequence: CASRPGGNSYNEQYF. CDR3 DNA: TGTGCCAGCAGACCCGGGGGGAACTCCTACAATGAGCAGTACTTC.

This clonotype was observed a few times. The chain uses TRBV7-2 and TRBJ2-1, with a tentative D call TRBD1 (6 bases). The CDR3 contains 16 residues. The V gene lost 5 bases and the J gene lost 2 bases, with 16 bases spanning the gap. Germline CDR1 SGHTA, CDR2 FQGNSA. The CDR3 reads CASSLGTSRAYNEQFF. In DNA, the CDR3 is TGTGCCAGCAGCCTCGGGACATCGAGGGCCTACAATGAGCAGTTCTTC.

This rearrangement joins TRBV20-1 to TRBJ2-5; unclear D gene. V gave up 4 bases and J gave up 11 bases, with 20 bases separating them. From germline, CDR1 is DFQATT and CDR2 SNEGSKA (reference sequence). The CDR3 totals 13 residues. The CDR3 loop reads CSAIWTVTNEQYF. CDR3 nucleotides: TGCAGTGCTATTTGGACGGTCACCAATGAGCAGTACTTC.

The CDR3 bases are TGTGCCAGCAGCCTAGGAAGGACTCCTGGGAATGAGCAGTACTTC. Translated, it gives CASSLGRTPGNEQYF. This rearrangement joins TRBV3-1 to TRBJ2-1; perhaps TRBD2 as D (5 bases). With the DNA end fitting TRBJ2-7 better, the J assignment may be wrong. The CDR3 covers 15 residues. Germline CDR1 reads LGHDT; CDR2 reads YNNKEL (reference sequence).

J is TRBJ1-5 and V is TRBV19; TRBD1 aligns across 7 bases. This CDR3 comprises 15 residues. Germline CDR1 LNHDA, CDR2 SQIVND (reference sequence). The trim removed 8 bases at V and 1 base at J, leaving 8 bases unmatched. CDR3 nucleotides: TGTGCCAGTCGGGACAGCCTGAGGAGCAATCAGCCCCAGCATTTT. Translated: CASRDSLRSNQPQHF.

A remark on this clonotype: One base away lies a much larger clone, so this may be a sequencing read error. The J gene is TRBJ2-3, the V gene TRBV29-1, with 12 positions matching TRBD2. The CDR3 is made up of 15 amino acids. Germline V gives CDR1 SQVTM, CDR2 ANQGSEA. Trimming removed 7 bases from V and 0 bases from J; junction bases left unmatched: 5. The CDR3 DNA sequence: TGCAGCGCGGCACTAGCGGGGGGTAGCACAGATACGCAGTATTTT. Amino acid sequence: CSAALAGGSTDTQYF.

This clonotype has ten or more counts. V is TRBV6-5 and J is TRBJ1-2; no definite D call. The germline V and J ends were trimmed by 6 bases and 1 base, with 12 bases remaining between them. The CDR3 length is 14 residues. CDR1 MNHEY and CDR2 SVGAGI come from the germline V gene. This CDR3 is CASSSGGGNYGYTF. The CDR3 bases are TGTGCCAGCAGCTCCGGAGGTGGTAACTATGGCTACACCTTC.

The CDR3 loop is CASSFQGRVYEQYF. The CDR3 DNA follows: TGTGCCAGCAGCTTCCAGGGACGAGTATACGAGCAGTACTTC. The chain links TRBV7-9 to TRBJ2-7; perhaps D is TRBD1 or TRBD2 (5 bases each). V was shortened by 3 bases and J by 4 bases, with 13 bases between the two germline ends. CDR1 and CDR2 (germline): SEHNR, FQNEAQ (reference sequence). The CDR3 has 14 residues.

This clonotype came up many times. The V and J genes are TRBV12-3 or TRBV12-4 and TRBJ2-1; either TRBD1 or TRBD2 may supply D (5 bases each). Trimming pared 7 bases from V and 6 bases from J, leaving 22 bases between. This CDR3 has 16 amino acids. The CDR3 sequence is CASTNGGTGGINEQFF. The CDR3 DNA is TGTGCCAGCACAAATGGTGGAACAGGAGGAATCAATGAGCAGTTCTTC.

This sequence joins TRBV28 and TRBJ2-3, with D possibly called TRBD1 or TRBD2 (7 bases each). Trimming removed 6 bases from V and 13 bases from J, with 17 bases in between. The CDR3 spans 12 residues. Germline V gives CDR1 MDHEN, CDR2 SYDVKM. The CDR3 protein is CASSLGLGGKYF. CDR3 nucleotides: TGTGCCAGCAGCCTAGGACTAGGGGGCAAGTATTTT.

The sample holds one count of this clonotype. A read error may be the cause here, since a much bigger clone is one base away. The chain is built from TRBV6-5 and TRBJ2-1; a weak D match, TRBD1 (5 bases). Germline V gene sequence: CDR1 MNHEY, CDR2 SVGAGI. The CDR3 runs to 14 residues. V lost 4 bases and J lost 13, with 20 bases in between. The CDR3 nucleotides read TGTGCCAGCAGTTCTTCAGGGCCCCAAGAGACCCAGTTCTTC. It translates to CASSSSGPQETQFF.

In DNA, the CDR3 is TGCGCCAGCAGCTTACCTAAAAGCACAGATACGCAGTATTTT. Its translation is CASSLPKSTDTQYF. This chain uses TRBV5-1 with TRBJ2-3; no definite D call. The CDR3 totals 14 residues. V lost 2 bases to trimming and J lost 0 bases, with 7 bases between them. The germline CDR1 and CDR2 sequences are SGHRS and YFSETQ.

This clonotype was counted between two and nine times. The chain uses TRBV2 and TRBJ1-2; maybe TRBD1 (6 bases). Germline V gene lookup returns CDR1 SNHLY and CDR2 FYNNEI. Trimming pared 6 bases from V and 6 bases from J, leaving 11 bases between. CDR3 length: 12 residues. This CDR3 reads CASRQGRDGYTF. DNA of the CDR3: TGTGCCAGCAGGCAGGGGAGGGATGGCTACACCTTC.